One TCR beta chain is described in this entry. Its target is not known. Genomic DNA from each subset was divided evenly over several immunoSEQ plates. TCRdb's copy holds only in-frame clones and misses some; the assay was immunoSEQ multiplex PCR. The sample yields hundreds of thousands of clones, more than 95% seen once. Each sample came from a Caucasian adult donor living in Nashville, Tennessee. The sample comes from a study of shared clonotypes between healthy human individuals. CDR1 is ENHRY and CDR2 is SYGVKD in the germline V gene. The CDR3 extends over 14 amino acids. The V end lost 3 bases, the J end lost 0 bases, and 3 bases lay between the germline ends. Study-level points and caveats: Sampling was confined to blood; repertoires within tissues likely differ.

The TCR originated in a woman in her 30s in good health. Sample: naive CD4+ T cells sorted from blood. Indicated subset: CD45RA+ positively selected. V is TRBV10-3 and J is TRBJ2-6; D not certain. The CDR3 reads CAISDNSGANVLTF. CDR3 DNA sequence: TGTGCCATCAGTGATAACTCTGGGGCCAACGTCCTGACTTTC.